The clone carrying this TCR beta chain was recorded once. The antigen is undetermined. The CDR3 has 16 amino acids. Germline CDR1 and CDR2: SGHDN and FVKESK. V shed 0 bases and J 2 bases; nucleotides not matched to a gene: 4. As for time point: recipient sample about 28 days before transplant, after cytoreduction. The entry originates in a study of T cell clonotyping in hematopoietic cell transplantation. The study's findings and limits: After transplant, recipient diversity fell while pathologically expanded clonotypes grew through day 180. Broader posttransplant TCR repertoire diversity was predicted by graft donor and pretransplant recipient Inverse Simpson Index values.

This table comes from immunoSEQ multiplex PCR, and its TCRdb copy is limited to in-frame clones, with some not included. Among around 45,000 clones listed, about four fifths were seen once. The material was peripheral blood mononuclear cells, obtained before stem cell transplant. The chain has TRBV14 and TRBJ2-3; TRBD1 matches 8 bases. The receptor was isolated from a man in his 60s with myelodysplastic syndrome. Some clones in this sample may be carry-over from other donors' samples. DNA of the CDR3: TGTGCCAGCAGCCAAGAAACAGGGGGATCCACAGATACGCAGTATTTT. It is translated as CASSQETGGSTDTQYF.